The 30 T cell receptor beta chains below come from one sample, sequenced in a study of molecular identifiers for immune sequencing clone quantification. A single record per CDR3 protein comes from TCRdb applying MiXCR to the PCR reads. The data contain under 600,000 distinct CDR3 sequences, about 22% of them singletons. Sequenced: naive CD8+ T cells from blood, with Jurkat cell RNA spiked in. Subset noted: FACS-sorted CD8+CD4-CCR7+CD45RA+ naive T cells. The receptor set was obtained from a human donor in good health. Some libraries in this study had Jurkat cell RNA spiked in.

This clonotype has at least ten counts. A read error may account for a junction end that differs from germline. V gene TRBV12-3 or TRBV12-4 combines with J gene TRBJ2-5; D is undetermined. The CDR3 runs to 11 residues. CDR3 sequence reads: CASSLAETQYF. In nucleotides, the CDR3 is TGTGCCAGCAGCTTAGCAGAGACCCAGTACTTC.

The CDR3 DNA follows: TGTGCCAGCAGCCAAGCAGGGGGCGGCGGGGAGCTGTTTTTT. Encoded protein: CASSQAGGGGELFF. The chain links TRBV4-2 to TRBJ2-2, with TRBD1 matching over 8 bases. This CDR3 spans 14 amino acids. From germline, CDR1 is LGHNA and CDR2 YNFKEQ. After removal of 1 base from V and 7 bases from J, the junction contained 2 bases not matched to a gene.

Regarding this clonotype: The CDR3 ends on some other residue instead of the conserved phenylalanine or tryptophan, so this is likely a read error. CDR3 sequence (DNA): TGTGCCAGCAGCCCGGGGGTAGCATCCTCCTACGAGCAGTACCTC. It specifies CASSPGVASSYEQYL. The chain couples TRBV13 to TRBJ2-7; D possibly corresponds to TRBD2 (6 bases). There are 15 residues in the CDR3. Trimming removed 5 bases at V and 0 bases at J, with 14 bases between. Germline V lookup: CDR1 PRHDT, CDR2 FYEKMQ (reference sequence).

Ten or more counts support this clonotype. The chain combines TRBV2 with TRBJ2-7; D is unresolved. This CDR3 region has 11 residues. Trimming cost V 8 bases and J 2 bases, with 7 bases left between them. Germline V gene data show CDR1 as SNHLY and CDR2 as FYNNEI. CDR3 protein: CASEVAYEQYF. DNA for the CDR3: TGTGCCAGCGAAGTCGCCTACGAGCAGTACTTC.

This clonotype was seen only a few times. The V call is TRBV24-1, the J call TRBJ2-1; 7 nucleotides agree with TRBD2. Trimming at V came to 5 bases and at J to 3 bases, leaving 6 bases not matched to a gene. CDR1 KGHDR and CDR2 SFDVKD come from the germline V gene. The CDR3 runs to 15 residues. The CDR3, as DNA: TGTGCCACCAGTGCCCGCCGGGACTACTACAATGAGCAGTTCTTC. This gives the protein CATSARRDYYNEQFF.

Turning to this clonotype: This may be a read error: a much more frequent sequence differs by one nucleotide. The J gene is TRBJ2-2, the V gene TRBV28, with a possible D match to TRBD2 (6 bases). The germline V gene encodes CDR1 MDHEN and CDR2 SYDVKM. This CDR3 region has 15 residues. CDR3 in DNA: TGTGCCAGCAGTTTAGGGACTGTGAACACCGGGGAGCTGTGTTTT. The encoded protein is CASSLGTVNTGELCF. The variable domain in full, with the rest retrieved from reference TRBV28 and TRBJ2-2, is DVKVTQSSRYLVKRTGEKVFLECVQDMDHENMFWYRQDPGLGLRLIYFSYDVKMKEKGDIPEGYSVSREKKERFSLILESASTNQTSMYLCASSLGTVNTGELCFGEGSRLTVL.

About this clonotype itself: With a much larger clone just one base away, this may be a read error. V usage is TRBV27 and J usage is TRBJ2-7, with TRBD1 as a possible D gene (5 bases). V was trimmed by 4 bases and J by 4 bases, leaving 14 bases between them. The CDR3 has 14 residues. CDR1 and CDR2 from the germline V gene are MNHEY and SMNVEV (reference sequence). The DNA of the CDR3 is TGTGCCAGCAGTTCTTTTGGGGCCCTGTACGAGCAGTACTTC. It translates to CASSSFGALYEQYF.

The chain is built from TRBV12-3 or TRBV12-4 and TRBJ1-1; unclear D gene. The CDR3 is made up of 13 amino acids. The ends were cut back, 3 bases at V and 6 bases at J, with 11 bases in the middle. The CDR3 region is CASSFSDRAEAFF. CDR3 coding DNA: TGTGCCAGCAGTTTTTCGGATCGGGCTGAAGCTTTCTTT.

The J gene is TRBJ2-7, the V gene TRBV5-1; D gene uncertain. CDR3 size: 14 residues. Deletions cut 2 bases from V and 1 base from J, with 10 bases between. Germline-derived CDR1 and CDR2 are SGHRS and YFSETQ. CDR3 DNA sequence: TGCGCCAGCAGCTTTCATCCAGGTTCCTACGAGCAGTACTTC. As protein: CASSFHPGSYEQYF.

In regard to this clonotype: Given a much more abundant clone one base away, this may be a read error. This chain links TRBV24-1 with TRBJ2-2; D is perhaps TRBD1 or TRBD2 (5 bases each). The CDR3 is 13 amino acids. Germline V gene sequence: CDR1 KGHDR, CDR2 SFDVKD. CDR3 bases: TGTGCCTACTCTGACAGTTACACCGGGGAGCTGGTTTTT. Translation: CAYSDSYTGELVF.

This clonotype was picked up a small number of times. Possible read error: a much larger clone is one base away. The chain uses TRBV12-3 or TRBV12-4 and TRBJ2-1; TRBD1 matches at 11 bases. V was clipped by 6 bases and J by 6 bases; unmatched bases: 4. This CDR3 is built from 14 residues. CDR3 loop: CASSPGTGGNEQFF. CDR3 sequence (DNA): TGTGCCAGCAGCCCCGGGACAGGGGGCAATGAGCAGTTCTTC.

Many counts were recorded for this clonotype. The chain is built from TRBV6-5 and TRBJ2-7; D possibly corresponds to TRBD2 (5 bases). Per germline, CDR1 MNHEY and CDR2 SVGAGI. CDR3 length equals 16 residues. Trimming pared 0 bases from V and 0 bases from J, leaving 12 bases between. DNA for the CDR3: TGTGCCAGCAGTTACTCGAACCTGGGGAGCTCCTACGAGCAGTACTTC. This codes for CASSYSNLGSSYEQYF.

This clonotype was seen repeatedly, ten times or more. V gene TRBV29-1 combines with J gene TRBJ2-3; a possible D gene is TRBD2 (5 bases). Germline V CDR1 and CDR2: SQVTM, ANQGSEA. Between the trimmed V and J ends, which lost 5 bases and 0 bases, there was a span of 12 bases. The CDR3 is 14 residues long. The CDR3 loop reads CSVRGPTSTDTQYF. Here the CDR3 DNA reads TGCAGCGTTCGGGGTCCTACTAGCACAGATACGCAGTATTTT.

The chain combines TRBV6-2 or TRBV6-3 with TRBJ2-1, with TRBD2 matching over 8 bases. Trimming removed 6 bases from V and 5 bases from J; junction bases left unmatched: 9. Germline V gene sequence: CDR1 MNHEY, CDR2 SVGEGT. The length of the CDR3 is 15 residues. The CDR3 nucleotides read TGTGCCAGCAGGAGGAGCGGGAGAGCCCACAATGAGCAGTTCTTC. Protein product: CASRRSGRAHNEQFF.

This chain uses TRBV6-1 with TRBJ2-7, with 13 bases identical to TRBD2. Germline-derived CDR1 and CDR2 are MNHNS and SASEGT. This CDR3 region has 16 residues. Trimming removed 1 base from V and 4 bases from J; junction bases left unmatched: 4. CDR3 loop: CASSEGTSGGFYEQYF. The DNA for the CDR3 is TGTGCCAGCAGTGAAGGGACTAGCGGGGGTTTTTACGAGCAGTACTTC.

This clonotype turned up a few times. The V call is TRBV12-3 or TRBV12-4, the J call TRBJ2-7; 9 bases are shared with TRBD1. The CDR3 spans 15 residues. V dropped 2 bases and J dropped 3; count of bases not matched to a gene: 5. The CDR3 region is CASSLMGQGYYEQYF. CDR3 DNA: TGTGCCAGCAGTTTAATGGGACAGGGATACTACGAGCAGTACTTC.

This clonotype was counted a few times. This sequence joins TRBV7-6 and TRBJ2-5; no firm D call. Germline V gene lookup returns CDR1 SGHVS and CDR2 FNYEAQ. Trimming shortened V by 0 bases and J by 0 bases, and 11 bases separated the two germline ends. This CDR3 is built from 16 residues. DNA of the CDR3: TGTGCCAGCAGCTTAGCGCTCTTTAACAACCAAGAGACCCAGTACTTC. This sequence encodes CASSLALFNNQETQYF.

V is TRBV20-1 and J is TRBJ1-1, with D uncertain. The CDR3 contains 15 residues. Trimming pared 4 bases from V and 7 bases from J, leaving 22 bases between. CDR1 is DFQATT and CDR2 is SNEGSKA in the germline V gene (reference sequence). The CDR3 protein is CSAMGVPSVKYEAFF. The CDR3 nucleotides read TGCAGTGCTATGGGCGTTCCGTCCGTAAAATATGAAGCTTTCTTT.

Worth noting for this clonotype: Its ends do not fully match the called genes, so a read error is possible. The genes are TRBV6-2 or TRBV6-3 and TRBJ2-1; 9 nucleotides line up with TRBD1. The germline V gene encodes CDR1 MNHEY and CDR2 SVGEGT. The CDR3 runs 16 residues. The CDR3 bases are TGTGCCAGCAGACCGGGACAGGGCTTCTCCCACAATGAGCAGTTCTTC. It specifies CASRPGQGFSHNEQFF.

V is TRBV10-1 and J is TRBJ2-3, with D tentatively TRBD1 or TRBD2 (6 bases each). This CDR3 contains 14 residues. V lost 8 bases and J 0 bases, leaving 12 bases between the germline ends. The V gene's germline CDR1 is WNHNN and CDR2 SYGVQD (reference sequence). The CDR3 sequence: CASRGPSSTDTQYF. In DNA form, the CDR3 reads TGCGCCAGCCGGGGGCCATCTAGCACAGATACGCAGTATTTT.

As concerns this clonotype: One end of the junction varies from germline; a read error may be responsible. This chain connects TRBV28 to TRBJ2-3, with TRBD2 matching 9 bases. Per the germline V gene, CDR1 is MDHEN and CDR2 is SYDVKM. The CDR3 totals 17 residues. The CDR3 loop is CVSSLLVAGVSTDTQYF. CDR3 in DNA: TGTGTCAGCAGTTTATTGGTAGCGGGAGTGAGCACAGATACGCAGTATTTT.

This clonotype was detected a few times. DNA of the CDR3: TGTGCCAGCAGCAGCAGAGGGACTAGCGGGGCTTGGGAGCAGTTCTTC. It specifies CASSSRGTSGAWEQFF. The chain uses TRBV9 and TRBJ2-1, with 13 positions matching TRBD2. Germline CDR1 and CDR2: SGDLS and YYNGEE. The CDR3 sequence is 16 residues long. Germline trimming cut 4 bases from V and 10 bases from J; bases unmatched to any gene: 11.

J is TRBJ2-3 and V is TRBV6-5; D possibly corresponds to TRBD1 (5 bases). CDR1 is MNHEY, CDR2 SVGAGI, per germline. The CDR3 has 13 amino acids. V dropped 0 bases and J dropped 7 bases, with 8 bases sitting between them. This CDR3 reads CASSYSGANTQYF. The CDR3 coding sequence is TGTGCCAGCAGTTACTCTGGGGCGAATACGCAGTATTTT.

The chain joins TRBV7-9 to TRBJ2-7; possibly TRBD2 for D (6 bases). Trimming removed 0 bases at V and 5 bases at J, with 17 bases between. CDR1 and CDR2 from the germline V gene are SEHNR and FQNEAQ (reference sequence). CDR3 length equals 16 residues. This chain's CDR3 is CASSLALGGVADEQYF. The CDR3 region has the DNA TGTGCCAGCAGCTTAGCGCTGGGCGGGGTGGCCGACGAGCAGTACTTC.

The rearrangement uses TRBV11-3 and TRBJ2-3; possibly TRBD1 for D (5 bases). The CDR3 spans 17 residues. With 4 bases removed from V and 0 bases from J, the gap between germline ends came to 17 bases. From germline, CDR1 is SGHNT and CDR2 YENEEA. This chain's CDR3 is CASSSGIRVTSTDTQYF. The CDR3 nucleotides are TGTGCCAGCAGCTCAGGGATAAGAGTAACTAGCACAGATACGCAGTATTTT.

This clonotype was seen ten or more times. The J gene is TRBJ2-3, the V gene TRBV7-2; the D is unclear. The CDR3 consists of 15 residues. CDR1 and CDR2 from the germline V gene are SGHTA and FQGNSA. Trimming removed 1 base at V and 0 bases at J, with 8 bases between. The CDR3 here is CASSLVTSSTDTQYF. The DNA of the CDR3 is TGTGCCAGCAGCTTAGTAACGTCAAGCACAGATACGCAGTATTTT.

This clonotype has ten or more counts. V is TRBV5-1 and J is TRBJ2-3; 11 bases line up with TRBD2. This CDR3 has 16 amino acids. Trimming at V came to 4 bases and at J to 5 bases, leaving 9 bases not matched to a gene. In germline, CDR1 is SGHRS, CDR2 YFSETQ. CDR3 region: CASSGGTSGLEDTQYF. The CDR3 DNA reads TGCGCCAGCAGCGGAGGGACTAGCGGTTTGGAAGATACGCAGTATTTT.

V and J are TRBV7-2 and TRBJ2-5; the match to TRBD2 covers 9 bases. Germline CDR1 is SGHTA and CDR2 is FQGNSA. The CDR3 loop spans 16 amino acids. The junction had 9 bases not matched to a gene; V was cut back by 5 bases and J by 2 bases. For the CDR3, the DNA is TGTGCCAGCAGCCCCCGAGTAGCGGGGGCACAAGAGACCCAGTACTTC. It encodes CASSPRVAGAQETQYF.

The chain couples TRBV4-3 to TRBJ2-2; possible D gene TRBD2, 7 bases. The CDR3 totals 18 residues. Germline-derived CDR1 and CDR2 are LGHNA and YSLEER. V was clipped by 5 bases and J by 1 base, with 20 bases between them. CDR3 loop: CASSSRGGAGMNTGELFF. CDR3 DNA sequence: TGCGCCAGCAGCTCAAGGGGGGGTGCGGGGATGAACACCGGGGAGCTGTTTTTT.

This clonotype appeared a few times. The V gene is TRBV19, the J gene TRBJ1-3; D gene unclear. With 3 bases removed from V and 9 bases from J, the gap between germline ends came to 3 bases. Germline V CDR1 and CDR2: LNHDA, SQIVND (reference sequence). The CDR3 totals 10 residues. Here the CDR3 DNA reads TGTGCCAGTAGTATGTTCACCATATATTTT. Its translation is CASSMFTIYF.